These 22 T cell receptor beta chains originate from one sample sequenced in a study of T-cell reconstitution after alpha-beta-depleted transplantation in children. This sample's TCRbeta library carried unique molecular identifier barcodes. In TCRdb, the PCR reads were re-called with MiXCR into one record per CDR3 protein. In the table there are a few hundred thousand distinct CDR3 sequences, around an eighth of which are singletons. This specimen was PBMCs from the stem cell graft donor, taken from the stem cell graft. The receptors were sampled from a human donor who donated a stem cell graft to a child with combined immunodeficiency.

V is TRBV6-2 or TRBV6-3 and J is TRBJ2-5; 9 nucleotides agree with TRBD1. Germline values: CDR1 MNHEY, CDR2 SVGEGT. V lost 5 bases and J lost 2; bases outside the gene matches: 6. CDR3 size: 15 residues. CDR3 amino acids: CASSPGTGRQETQYF. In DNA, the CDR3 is TGTGCCAGCAGTCCCGGGACAGGGCGGCAAGAGACCCAGTACTTC.

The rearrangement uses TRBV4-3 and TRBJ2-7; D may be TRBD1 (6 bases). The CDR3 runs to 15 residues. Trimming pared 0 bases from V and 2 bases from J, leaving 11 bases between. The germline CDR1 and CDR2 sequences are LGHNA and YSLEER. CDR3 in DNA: TGCGCCAGCAGCCAAGATATGACAGGACCCTACGAGCAGTACTTC. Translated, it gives CASSQDMTGPYEQYF.

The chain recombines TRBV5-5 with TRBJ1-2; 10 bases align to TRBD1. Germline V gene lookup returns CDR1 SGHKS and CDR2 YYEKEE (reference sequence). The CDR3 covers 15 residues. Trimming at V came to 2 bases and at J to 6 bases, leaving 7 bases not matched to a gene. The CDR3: CASSFPGQGMDGYTF. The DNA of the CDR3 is TGTGCCAGCAGCTTTCCGGGACAGGGGATGGATGGCTACACCTTC. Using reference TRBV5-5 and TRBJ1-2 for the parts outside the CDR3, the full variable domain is DAGVTQSPTHLIKTRGQQVTLRCSPISGHKSVSWYQQVLGQGPQFIFQYYEKEERGRGNFPDRFSARQFPNYSSELNVNALLLGDSALYLCASSFPGQGMDGYTFGSGTRLTVV.

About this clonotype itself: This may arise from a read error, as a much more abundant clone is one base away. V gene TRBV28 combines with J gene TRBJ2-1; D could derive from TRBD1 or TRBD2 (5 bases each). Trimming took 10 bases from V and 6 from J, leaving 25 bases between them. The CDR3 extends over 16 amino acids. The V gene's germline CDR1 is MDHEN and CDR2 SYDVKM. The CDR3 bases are TGTGCCAACATAAAAGTAAGGGCAGGGAGTCGCAATGAGCAGTTCTTC. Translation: CANIKVRAGSRNEQFF.

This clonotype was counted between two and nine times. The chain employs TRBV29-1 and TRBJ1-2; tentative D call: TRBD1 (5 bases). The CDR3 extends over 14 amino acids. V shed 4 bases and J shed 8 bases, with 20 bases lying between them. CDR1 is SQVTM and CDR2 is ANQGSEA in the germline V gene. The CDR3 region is CSVGAGTGTGGYTF. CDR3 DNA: TGCAGCGTTGGGGCCGGGACGGGCACGGGAGGCTACACCTTC.

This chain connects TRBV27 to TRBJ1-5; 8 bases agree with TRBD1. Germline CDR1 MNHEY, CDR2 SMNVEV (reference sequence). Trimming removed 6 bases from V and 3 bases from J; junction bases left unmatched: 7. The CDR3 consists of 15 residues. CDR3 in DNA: TGTGCCAGCAGCTCTGACAGGGGATACAATCAGCCCCAGCATTTT. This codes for CASSSDRGYNQPQHF.

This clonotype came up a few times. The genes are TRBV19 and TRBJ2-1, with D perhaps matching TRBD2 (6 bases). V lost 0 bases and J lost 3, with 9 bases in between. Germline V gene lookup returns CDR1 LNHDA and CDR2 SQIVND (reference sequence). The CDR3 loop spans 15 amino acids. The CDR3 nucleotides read TGTGCCAGTAGTATAGACCTAGCGAACTACAATGAGCAGTTCTTC. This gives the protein CASSIDLANYNEQFF.

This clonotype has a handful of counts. CDR3 in amino acids: CASRKGGQAYGYTF. CDR3 nucleotides: TGTGCCAGCAGGAAGGGGGGTCAGGCCTATGGCTACACCTTC. The gene calls are TRBV6-1 and TRBJ1-2; possibly TRBD1 for D (6 bases). V was clipped by 6 bases and J by 4 bases, with 15 bases between them. Looked up from germline, CDR1 is MNHNS and CDR2 is SASEGT. The CDR3 runs to 14 residues.

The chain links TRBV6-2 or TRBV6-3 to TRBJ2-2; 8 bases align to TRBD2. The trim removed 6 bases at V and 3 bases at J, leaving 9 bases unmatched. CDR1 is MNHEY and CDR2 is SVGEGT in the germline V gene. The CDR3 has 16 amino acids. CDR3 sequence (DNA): TGTGCCAGCAGCAGCGGGAGTAGGTGGGACACCGGGGAGCTGTTTTTT. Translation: CASSSGSRWDTGELFF.

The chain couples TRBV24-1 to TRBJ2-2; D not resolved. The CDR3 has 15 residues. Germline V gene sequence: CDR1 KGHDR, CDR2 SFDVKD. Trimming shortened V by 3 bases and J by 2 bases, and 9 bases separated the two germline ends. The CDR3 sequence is CATSDPEYNTGELFF. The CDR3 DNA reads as TGTGCCACCAGTGATCCCGAATACAACACCGGGGAGCTGTTTTTT.

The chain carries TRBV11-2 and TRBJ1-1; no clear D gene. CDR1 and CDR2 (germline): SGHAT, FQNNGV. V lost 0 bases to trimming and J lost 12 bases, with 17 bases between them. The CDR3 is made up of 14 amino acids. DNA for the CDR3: TGTGCCAGCAGCTTAGATCCGGCCGGACGCCGTCCTTTCTTT. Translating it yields CASSLDPAGRRPFF.

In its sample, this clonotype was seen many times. The CDR3 region has the DNA TGTGCCACCAGAAATCCAGATACGCAGTATTTT. Protein sequence: CATRNPDTQYF. This chain connects TRBV27 to TRBJ2-3; no reliable D call. This CDR3 comprises 11 residues. V lost 10 bases and J lost 4, with 9 bases in between. Germline values: CDR1 MNHEY, CDR2 SMNVEV (reference sequence).

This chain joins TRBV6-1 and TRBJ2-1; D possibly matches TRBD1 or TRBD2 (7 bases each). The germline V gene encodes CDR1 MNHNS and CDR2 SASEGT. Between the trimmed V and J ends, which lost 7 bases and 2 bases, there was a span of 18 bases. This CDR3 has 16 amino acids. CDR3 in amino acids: CASIPQGGVPYNEQFF. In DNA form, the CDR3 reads TGTGCCAGCATTCCCCAGGGGGGGGTGCCCTACAATGAGCAGTTCTTC.

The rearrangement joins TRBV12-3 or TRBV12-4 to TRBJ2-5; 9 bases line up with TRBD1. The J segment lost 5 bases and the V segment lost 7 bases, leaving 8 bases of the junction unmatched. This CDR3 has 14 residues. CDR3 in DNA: TGTGCCAGCAACACACAGGGGGCCGGGGAGACCCAGTACTTC. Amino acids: CASNTQGAGETQYF.

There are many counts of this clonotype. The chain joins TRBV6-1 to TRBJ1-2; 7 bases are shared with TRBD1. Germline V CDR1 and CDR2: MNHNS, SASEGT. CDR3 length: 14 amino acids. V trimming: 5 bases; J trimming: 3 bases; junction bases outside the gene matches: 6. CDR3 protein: CASSRNGQDYGYTF. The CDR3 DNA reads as TGTGCCAGCAGTAGAAACGGACAGGACTATGGCTACACCTTC.

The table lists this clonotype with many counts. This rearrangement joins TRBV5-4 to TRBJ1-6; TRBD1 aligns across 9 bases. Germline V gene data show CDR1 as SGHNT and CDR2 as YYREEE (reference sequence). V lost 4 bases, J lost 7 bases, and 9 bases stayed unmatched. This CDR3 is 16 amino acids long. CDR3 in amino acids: CASSLTGQGLNSPLHF. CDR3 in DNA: TGTGCCAGCAGCCTGACCGGACAGGGGCTGAATTCACCCCTCCACTTT.

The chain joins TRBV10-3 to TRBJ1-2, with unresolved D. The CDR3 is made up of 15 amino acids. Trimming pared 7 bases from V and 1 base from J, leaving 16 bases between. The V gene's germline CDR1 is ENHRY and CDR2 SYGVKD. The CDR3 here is CAIIRPPRHNYGYTF. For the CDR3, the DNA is TGTGCCATCATTCGTCCTCCAAGACATAACTATGGCTACACCTTC.

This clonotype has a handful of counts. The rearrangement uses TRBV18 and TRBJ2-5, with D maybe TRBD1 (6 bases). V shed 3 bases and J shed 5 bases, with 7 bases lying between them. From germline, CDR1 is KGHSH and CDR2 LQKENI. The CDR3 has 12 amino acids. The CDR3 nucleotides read TGTGCCAGCTCACCGGACAGTGAGACCCAGTACTTC. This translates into CASSPDSETQYF.

The DNA of the CDR3 is TGTGCCAGCAGTTCCGGGACTAGCGGGAGACCTACTTTCGGTGGAGAGACCCAGTACTTC. Its protein product is CASSSGTSGRPTFGGETQYF. The V gene is TRBV6-2 or TRBV6-3, the J gene TRBJ2-5; TRBD2 matches 14 bases. CDR3 length: 20 residues. Germline V CDR1 and CDR2: MNHEY, SVGEGT. V dropped 4 bases and J dropped 4; count of bases not matched to a gene: 17.

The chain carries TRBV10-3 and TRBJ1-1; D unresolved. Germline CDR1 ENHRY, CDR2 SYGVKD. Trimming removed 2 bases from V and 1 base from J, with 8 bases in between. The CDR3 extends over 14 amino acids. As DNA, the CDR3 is TGTGCCATCAGTGAGGGCAGGACGAACACTGAAGCTTTCTTT. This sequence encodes CAISEGRTNTEAFF.

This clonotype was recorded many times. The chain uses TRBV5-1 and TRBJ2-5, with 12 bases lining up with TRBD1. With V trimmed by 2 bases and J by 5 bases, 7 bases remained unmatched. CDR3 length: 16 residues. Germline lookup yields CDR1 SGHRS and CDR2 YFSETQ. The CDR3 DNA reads TGCGCCAGCAGCTTCCTGGGACAGGGGGCGTGGGAGACCCAGTACTTC. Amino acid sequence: CASSFLGQGAWETQYF.

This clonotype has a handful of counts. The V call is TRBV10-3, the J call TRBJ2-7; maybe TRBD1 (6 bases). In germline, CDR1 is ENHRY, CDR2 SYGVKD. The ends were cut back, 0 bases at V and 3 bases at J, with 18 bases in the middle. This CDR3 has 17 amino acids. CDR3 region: CAISESGQGPSGYEQYF. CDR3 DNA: TGTGCCATCAGTGAGTCGGGGCAGGGGCCTAGTGGCTACGAGCAGTACTTC.